Presented here are 16 T cell receptor beta chains from one specimen sequenced in a study of shared clonotypes between healthy human individuals. Cells designated naive CD8 were CD45RO-negative and were positively selected for CCR7, with terminally differentiated effector memory CD45RA+ cells excluded. The repertoire was sequenced with immunoSEQ multiplex PCR; TCRdb's copy has only in-frame clones and lacks some. The table lists more than 2 million clones, roughly 95% of them singletons. The source material was naive CD8+ T cells sorted from blood. These receptors originate from a young man in good health.

The J gene is TRBJ2-7, the V gene TRBV7-9; possibly TRBD2 for D (5 bases). V was cut by 6 bases and J by 3 bases, with 18 bases left in between. Germline loops: CDR1 SEHNR, CDR2 FQNEAQ (reference sequence). CDR3 size: 15 residues. CDR3: CASSSTMSGFYEQYF. The CDR3 region has the DNA TGTGCCAGCAGTTCTACTATGAGCGGTTTCTACGAGCAGTACTTC. Full variable domain (outside the CDR3, taken from reference TRBV7-9 and TRBJ2-7): DTGVSQNPRHKITKRGQNVTFRCDPISEHNRLYWYRQTLGQGPEFLTYFQNEAQLEKSRLLSDRFSAERPKGSFSTLEIQRTEQGDSAMYLCASSSTMSGFYEQYFGPGTRLTVT.

The V gene is TRBV27, the J gene TRBJ2-3, with 8 bases fitting TRBD1. V lost 5 bases to trimming and J lost 0 bases; unmatched junction nucleotides: 4. Per germline, CDR1 MNHEY and CDR2 SMNVEV (reference sequence). The CDR3 covers 15 residues. CDR3 sequence: CASSGGTGSTDTQYF. The CDR3 DNA is TGTGCCAGCAGTGGGGGGACAGGTAGCACAGATACGCAGTATTTT.

The chain employs TRBV30 and TRBJ1-1, with 7 bases fitting TRBD1. The germline CDR1 and CDR2 sequences are GTSNPN and SVGIG (reference sequence). The length of the CDR3 is 12 residues. V trimming: 8 bases; J trimming: 3 bases; junction bases outside the gene matches: 6. The CDR3 region is CARGDSYTEAFF. CDR3 in DNA: TGTGCCAGAGGGGACAGCTACACTGAAGCTTTCTTT.

The chain has TRBV27 and TRBJ2-2, with D possibly matching TRBD1 (5 bases). The V and J ends lost 2 bases and 6 bases respectively, with 13 bases between them. CDR3 length: 15 amino acids. CDR1 is MNHEY, CDR2 SMNVEV, per germline (reference sequence). The CDR3 here is CASSLGPGSAGELFF. In DNA form, the CDR3 reads TGTGCCAGCAGTTTAGGGCCAGGGTCGGCCGGGGAGCTGTTTTTT.

The chain uses TRBV7-9 and TRBJ1-2; maybe TRBD1 (5 bases). CDR1 is SEHNR and CDR2 is FQNEAQ in the germline V gene (reference sequence). The CDR3 spans 14 residues. V was pared by 5 bases and J by 6 bases, with 16 bases between. CDR3 amino acids: CASSTVGGPDGYTF. CDR3 DNA sequence: TGTGCCAGCAGCACAGTCGGGGGTCCGGATGGCTACACCTTC.

DNA for the CDR3: TGCGCCAGCAGCCAACGGGGTGATGCCTATGGCTACACCTTC. Protein: CASSQRGDAYGYTF. The chain carries TRBV4-1 and TRBJ1-2; D gene uncertain. Trimming took off 2 bases at V and 4 bases at J, with 11 bases between the two ends. CDR3 length: 14 residues. Germline V gives CDR1 MGHRA, CDR2 YSYEKL.

The chain combines TRBV29-1 with TRBJ2-1; D gene unclear. CDR3 length equals 12 residues. Trimming stripped 6 bases from V and 5 bases from J, with 11 bases between. Looked up from germline, CDR1 is SQVTM and CDR2 is ANQGSEA. The chain's CDR3 is CSVVQRNNEQFF. The DNA for the CDR3 is TGCAGCGTGGTACAGAGGAACAATGAGCAGTTCTTC.

J is TRBJ2-1 and V is TRBV29-1, with TRBD2 identical over 12 bases. The CDR3 covers 17 residues. The germline CDR1 and CDR2 sequences are SQVTM and ANQGSEA. With 3 bases clipped from V and 2 bases from J, the junction kept 8 bases outside the gene matches. CDR3 DNA sequence: TGCAGCGTTGAGTGGCTAGCGGGAGGGCCTACCTACAATGAGCAGTTCTTC. Encoded protein: CSVEWLAGGPTYNEQFF.

The CDR3: CAWSPTNTEAFF. DNA for the CDR3: TGTGCCTGGAGCCCAACAAACACTGAAGCTTTCTTT. V gene TRBV30 combines with J gene TRBJ1-1, with D hard to call. The CDR3 consists of 12 residues. Trimming shortened V by 3 bases and J by 2 bases, and 7 bases separated the two germline ends. Looked up from germline, CDR1 is GTSNPN and CDR2 is SVGIG (reference sequence). Filled out from reference TRBV30 and TRBJ1-1, the complete variable domain reads SQTIHQWPATLVQPVGSPLSLECTVEGTSNPNLYWYRQAAGRGLQLLFYSVGIGQISSEVPQNLSASRPQDRQFILSSKKLLLSDSGFYLCAWSPTNTEAFFGQGTRLTVV.

V is TRBV10-2 and J is TRBJ2-2; D possibly uses TRBD1 or TRBD2 (5 bases each). Trimming took off 10 bases at V and 2 bases at J, with 17 bases between the two ends. CDR3 length: 15 residues. The germline gives CDR1 WSHSY, CDR2 SAAADI. DNA for the CDR3: TGCGCCACCGGGGACGAGTGGGTTAACACCGGGGAGCTGTTTTTT. It yields the protein CATGDEWVNTGELFF.

The chain uses TRBV5-6 and TRBJ2-2, with D unresolved. CDR1 and CDR2 (germline): SGHDT, YYEEEE. The CDR3 spans 15 residues. Trimming left V 4 bases short and J 3 bases short, with 13 bases between. The CDR3 nucleotides are TGTGCCAGCAGCAGCCAGGTTTCGGACACCGGGGAGCTGTTTTTT. It translates to CASSSQVSDTGELFF. The full variable domain, rest sourced from reference TRBV5-6 and TRBJ2-2, is DAGVTQSPTHLIKTRGQQVTLRCSPKSGHDTVSWYQQALGQGPQFIFQYYEEEERQRGNFPDRFSGHQFPNYSSELNVNALLLGDSALYLCASSSQVSDTGELFFGEGSRLTVL.

The V and J genes are TRBV9 and TRBJ2-1; D is ambiguous. Deletions cut 0 bases from V and 12 bases from J, with 10 bases between. Germline V lookup: CDR1 SGDLS, CDR2 YYNGEE. The CDR3 is 12 residues long. CDR3 region: CASSVGPLPQFF. The CDR3 nucleotides read TGTGCCAGCAGCGTAGGTCCTTTACCGCAGTTCTTC.

The V and J genes are TRBV5-1 and TRBJ2-5; D gene uncertain. From germline, CDR1 is SGHRS and CDR2 YFSETQ. This CDR3 spans 16 amino acids. Trimming removed 1 base at V and 1 base at J, with 14 bases between. The CDR3 DNA reads TGCGCCAGCAGCTTGATGCCGGACCCTCCCCAAGAGACCCAGTACTTC. This translates into CASSLMPDPPQETQYF.

The V gene is TRBV5-8, the J gene TRBJ2-1; 8 nucleotides line up with TRBD2. The V gene end was trimmed by 3 bases and the J gene end by 0 bases; junction bases not matched to a gene: 5. Germline CDR1 is SGHTS and CDR2 is YDEGEE. CDR3 length equals 16 residues. CDR3 sequence reads: CASSSPRGVSYNEQFF. DNA of the CDR3: TGTGCCAGCAGCTCCCCGCGGGGGGTCTCCTACAATGAGCAGTTCTTC. The variable domain in full, with the rest retrieved from reference TRBV5-8 and TRBJ2-1, is EAGVTQSPTHLIKTRGQQATLRCSPISGHTSVYWYQQALGLGLQFLLWYDEGEERNRGNFPPRFSGRQFPNYSSELNVNALELEDSALYLCASSSPRGVSYNEQFFGPGTRLTVL.

This rearrangement joins TRBV14 to TRBJ2-7; 10 bases match TRBD1. After removal of 3 bases from V and 2 bases from J, the junction contained 7 bases not matched to a gene. The CDR3 has 16 residues. Germline CDR1 reads SGHDN; CDR2 reads FVKESK. CDR3 region: CASSQGQGRSTYEQYF. The DNA for the CDR3 is TGTGCCAGCAGCCAGGGACAGGGGCGGAGTACCTACGAGCAGTACTTC.

This chain connects TRBV5-4 to TRBJ2-3; tentative D call: TRBD1 (5 bases). CDR1 SGHNT and CDR2 YYREEE come from the germline V gene (reference sequence). Trimming left V 4 bases short and J 3 bases short, with 15 bases between. CDR3 length equals 15 residues. The CDR3 sequence: CASSAGLLETDTQYF. The CDR3 region has the DNA TGTGCCAGCAGCGCAGGGCTGTTGGAGACAGATACGCAGTATTTT.